One and the same sample provided the 2 T cell receptor beta chains below, sequenced in a study of shared clonotypes between healthy human individuals. Sequencing was performed with immunoSEQ multiplex PCR; in TCRdb, only in-frame clones are kept and a portion is missing. The top ten hold 0.35% to 0.45% of the sample, which has some 2.4 million clones, approximately 93% seen once. Sample: naive CD4+ T cells from PBMCs. Subset given: CD45RA+ positively selected. Receptors originate from a man between 18 and 29 years old in good health. Some clones in this sample may be carry-over from other donors' samples.

The table lists this clone with a count of one. The junction does not match germline at one end; this may be a read error. The same CDR3 also results from other DNA sequences found in this sample. The rearrangement links TRBV7-9 to TRBJ1-2; D not certain. The CDR3 contains 15 residues. The V gene's germline CDR1 is SEHNR and CDR2 FQNEAQ (reference sequence). The CDR3 DNA follows: TGTGCCAGTAGCTTAAGTACGGTGCATAACTATGGCTACACCTTC. Its translation: CASSLSTVHNYGYTF.

This clone was detected once. V usage is TRBV6-5 and J usage is TRBJ1-2; D unclear. The germline V gene encodes CDR1 MNHEY and CDR2 SVGAGI. The CDR3 extends over 12 amino acids. V was clipped by 8 bases and J by 3 bases, with 10 bases between them. Here the CDR3 DNA reads TGTGCCAGCCGGGGAAACGACTATGGCTACACCTTC. It specifies CASRGNDYGYTF.